Listed below are T cell receptor beta chains from one sample, sequenced in a study of blood T cell repertoires in COVID-19. The assay was immunoSEQ multiplex PCR, and TCRdb's table has in-frame clones only and misses some. The profile shows about 85,000 clones, approximately 84% of them singletons. The source material was peripheral blood. The source of these receptors is a human donor in a cohort sampled during active COVID-19. The CDR3 runs from the conserved cysteine through the conserved F or W. A D gene is named only where the DNA matches it firmly. Not all rows give a size; the values are once, few, many and, for expanded clones, a class.

d_call	clone_size	v_call	j_call	cdr3_nt	cdr3_aa
TRBD1	.	TRBV7-9	TRBJ1-5	TGTGCCAGCATCTTGGACAGGGGGCATCTGGGAAGCAATCAGCCCCAGCATTTT	CASILDRGHLGSNQPQHF
TRBD2	.	TRBV5-1	TRBJ2-1	TGCGCCAGCACCAAACAACTTCTAGCGGGACCCATCGATGAGCAGTTCTTC	CASTKQLLAGPIDEQFF
.	.	TRBV12-3/TRBV12-4	TRBJ1-2	TGTGCCAGCAGTTTCGGGGAATCCTATGGCTACACCTTC	CASSFGESYGYTF
.	.	TRBV7-2	TRBJ2-5	TGTGCCAGCAGCATCTCCTGGGGGGGGCCACAGGAGACCCAGTACTTC	CASSISWGGPQETQYF
.	.	TRBV7-8	TRBJ1-1	TGTGCCAGCGTGAGAACAGAGATCGCTGGTTTTGTGAACACTGAAGCTTTCTTT	CASVRTEIAGFVNTEAFF
.	.	TRBV5-1	TRBJ2-3	TGCGCCAGCAGCTCGGGTGGGACAGATACGCAGTATTTT	CASSSGGTDTQYF
.	.	TRBV5-6	TRBJ1-6	TGTGCCAGCCGCGAGGCAGGGCGTAATTCACCCCTCCACTTT	CASREAGRNSPLHF
.	.	TRBV10-3	TRBJ1-1	TGTGCCATCAGTGAGTCACGGGGAGCCGCTTTCTTT	CAISESRGAAFF
.	.	TRBV12-3/TRBV12-4	TRBJ2-2	TGTGCGGCGCGGGACACCGGGGAGCTGTTTTTT	CAARDTGELFF
TRBD2	once	TRBV9	TRBJ2-7	TGTGCCAGCAGCGTAAGCGGTGAACTAGCGGGCTACGAGCAGTACTTC	CASSVSGELAGYEQYF
.	few	TRBV7-9	TRBJ1-5	TGTGCCAGCAGCTCGGGATTCCTCCAGCCCCAGCATTTT	CASSSGFLQPQHF
TRBD1	.	TRBV7-8	TRBJ2-3	TGTGCCAGCAGCTTAATAGGGGGCAGGACAGATACGCAGTATTTT	CASSLIGGRTDTQYF